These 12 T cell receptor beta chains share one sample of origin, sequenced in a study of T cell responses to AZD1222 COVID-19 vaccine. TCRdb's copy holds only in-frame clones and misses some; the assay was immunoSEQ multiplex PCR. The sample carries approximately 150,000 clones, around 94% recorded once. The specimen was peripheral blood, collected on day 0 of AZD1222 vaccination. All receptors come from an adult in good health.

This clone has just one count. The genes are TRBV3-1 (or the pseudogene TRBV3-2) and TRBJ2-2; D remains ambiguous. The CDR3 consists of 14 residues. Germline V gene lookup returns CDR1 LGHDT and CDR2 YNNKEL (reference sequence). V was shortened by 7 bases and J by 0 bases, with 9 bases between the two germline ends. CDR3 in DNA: TGTGCCAGCAATAACAGCCCGAACACCGGGGAGCTGTTTTTT. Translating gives CASNNSPNTGELFF.

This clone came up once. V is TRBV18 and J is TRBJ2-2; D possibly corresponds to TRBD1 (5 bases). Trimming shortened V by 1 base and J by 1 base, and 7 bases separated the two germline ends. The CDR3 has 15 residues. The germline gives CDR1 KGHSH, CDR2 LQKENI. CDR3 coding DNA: TGTGCCAGCTCACCACGACAGCAGAACACCGGGGAGCTGTTTTTT. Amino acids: CASSPRQQNTGELFF.

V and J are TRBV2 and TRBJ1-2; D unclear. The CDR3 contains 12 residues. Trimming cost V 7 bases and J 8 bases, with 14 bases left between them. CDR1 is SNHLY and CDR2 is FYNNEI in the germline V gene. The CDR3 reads CASNQKIGGYTF. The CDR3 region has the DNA TGTGCCAGCAACCAAAAGATAGGGGGCTACACCTTC.

In DNA, the CDR3 is TGTGCCAGCAGCTTCCCCCCCGGGATCTATGGCTACACCTTC. Translating gives CASSFPPGIYGYTF. The V and J genes are TRBV5-6 and TRBJ1-2; D unresolved. Germline values: CDR1 SGHDT, CDR2 YYEEEE. The CDR3 spans 14 residues. Trimming cost V 2 bases and J 4 bases, with 12 bases left between them.

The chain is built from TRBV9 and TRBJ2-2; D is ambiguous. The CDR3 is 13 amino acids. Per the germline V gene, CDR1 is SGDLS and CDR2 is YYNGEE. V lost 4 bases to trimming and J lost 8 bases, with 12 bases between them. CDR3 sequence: CASSSRLGGELFF. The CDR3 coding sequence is TGTGCCAGCAGCTCCAGGTTAGGTGGGGAGCTGTTTTTT.

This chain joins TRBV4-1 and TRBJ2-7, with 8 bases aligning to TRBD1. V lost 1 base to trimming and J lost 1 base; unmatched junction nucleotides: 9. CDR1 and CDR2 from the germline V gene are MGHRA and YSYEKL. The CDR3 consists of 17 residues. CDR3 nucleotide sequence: TGCGCCAGCAGCCAAGCCCCTTCGACAGGGGCGTCCTACGAGCAGTACTTC. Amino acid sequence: CASSQAPSTGASYEQYF.

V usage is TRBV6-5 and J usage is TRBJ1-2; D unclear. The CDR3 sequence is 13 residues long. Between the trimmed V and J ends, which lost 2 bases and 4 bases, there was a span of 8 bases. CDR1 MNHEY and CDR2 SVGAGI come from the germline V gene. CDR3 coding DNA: TGTGCCAGCAGTTACGACGGCACCTATGGCTACACCTTC. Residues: CASSYDGTYGYTF.

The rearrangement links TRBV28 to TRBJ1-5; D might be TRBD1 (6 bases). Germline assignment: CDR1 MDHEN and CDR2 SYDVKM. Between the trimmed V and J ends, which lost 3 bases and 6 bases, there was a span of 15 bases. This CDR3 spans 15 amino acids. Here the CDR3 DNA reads TGTGCCAGCAGTTTTCTGGTAGGGGGAAGTCAGCCCCAGCATTTT. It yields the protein CASSFLVGGSQPQHF. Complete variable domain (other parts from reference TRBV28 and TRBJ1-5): DVKVTQSSRYLVKRTGEKVFLECVQDMDHENMFWYRQDPGLGLRLIYFSYDVKMKEKGDIPEGYSVSREKKERFSLILESASTNQTSMYLCASSFLVGGSQPQHFGDGTRLSIL.

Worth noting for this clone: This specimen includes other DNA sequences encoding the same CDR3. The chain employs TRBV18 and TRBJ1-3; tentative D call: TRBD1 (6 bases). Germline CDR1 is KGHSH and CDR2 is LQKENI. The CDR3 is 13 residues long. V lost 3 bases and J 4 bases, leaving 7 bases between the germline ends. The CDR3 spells CASSPGTGNTIYF. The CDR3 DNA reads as TGTGCCAGCTCACCCGGGACAGGAAACACCATATATTTT.

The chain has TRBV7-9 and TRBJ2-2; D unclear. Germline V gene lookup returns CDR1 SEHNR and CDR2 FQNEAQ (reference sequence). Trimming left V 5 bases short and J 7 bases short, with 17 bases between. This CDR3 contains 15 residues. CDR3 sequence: CASSRATGDGGELFF. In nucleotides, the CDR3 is TGTGCCAGCAGCCGAGCAACTGGGGATGGCGGGGAGCTGTTTTTT.

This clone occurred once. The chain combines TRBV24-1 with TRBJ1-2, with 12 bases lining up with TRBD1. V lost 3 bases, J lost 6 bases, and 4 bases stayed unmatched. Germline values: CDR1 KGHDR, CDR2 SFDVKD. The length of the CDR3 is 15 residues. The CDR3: CATSDPGTGGDGYTF. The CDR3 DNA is TGTGCCACCAGTGATCCAGGGACAGGGGGCGATGGCTACACCTTC.

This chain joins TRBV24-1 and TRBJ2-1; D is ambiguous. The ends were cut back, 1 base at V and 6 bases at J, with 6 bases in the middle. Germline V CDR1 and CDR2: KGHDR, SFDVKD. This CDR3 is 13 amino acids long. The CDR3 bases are TGTGCCACCAGTGATTTAGACCCCAATGAGCAGTTCTTC. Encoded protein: CATSDLDPNEQFF.